This T cell receptor (beta chain) was sequenced for a study of shared clonotypes between healthy human individuals. The assay was immunoSEQ multiplex PCR, and TCRdb's table has in-frame clones only and misses some. The table records 850,000 to 1,200,000 clones, 65% to 75% of them present only once. V lost 7 bases and J lost 3; bases outside the gene matches: 4. The germline V gene has CDR1 SGHNT and CDR2 YYREEE (reference sequence). The CDR3 sequence is 13 residues long. Sequencing used memory CD4+ T cells sorted from blood. The subset denotes: CD45RA-negative fraction. V and J are TRBV5-4 and TRBJ2-7; TRBD1 agrees at 10 bases. The clonotype originates from a man aged 18 to 30 in good health. CDR3 in amino acids: CASHGQGGYEQYF. Written as DNA, the CDR3 is TGTGCCAGCCACGGACAGGGGGGCTACGAGCAGTACTTC.